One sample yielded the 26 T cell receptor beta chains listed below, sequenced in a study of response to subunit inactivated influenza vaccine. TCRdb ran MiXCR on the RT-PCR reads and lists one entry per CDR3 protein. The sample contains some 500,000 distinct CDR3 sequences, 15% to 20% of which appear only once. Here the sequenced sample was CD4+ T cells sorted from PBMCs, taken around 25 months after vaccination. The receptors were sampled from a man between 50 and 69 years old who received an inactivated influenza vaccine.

The CDR3 loop is CAISDPAQGSYEQFF. For the CDR3, the DNA is TGTGCCATCAGTGATCCGGCCCAGGGGTCGTATGAGCAGTTCTTC. The rearrangement links TRBV10-3 to TRBJ2-1, with D possibly matching TRBD1 (6 bases). The V and J ends lost 3 bases and 8 bases respectively, with 17 bases between them. The CDR3 extends over 15 amino acids. Germline assignment: CDR1 ENHRY and CDR2 SYGVKD.

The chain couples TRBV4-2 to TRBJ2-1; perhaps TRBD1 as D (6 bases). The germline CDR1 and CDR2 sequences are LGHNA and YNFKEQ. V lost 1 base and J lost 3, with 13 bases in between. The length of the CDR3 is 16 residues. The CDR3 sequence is CASSQVFDRLYNEQFF. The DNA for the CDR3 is TGTGCCAGCAGCCAAGTTTTCGACAGGCTCTACAATGAGCAGTTCTTC.

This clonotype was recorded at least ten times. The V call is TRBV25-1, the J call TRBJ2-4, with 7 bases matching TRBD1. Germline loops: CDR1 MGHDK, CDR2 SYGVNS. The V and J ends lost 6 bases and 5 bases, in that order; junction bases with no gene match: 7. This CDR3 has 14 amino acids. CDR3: CASSSSGTENIQYF. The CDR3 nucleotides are TGTGCCAGCAGCTCCTCCGGGACAGAAAACATTCAGTACTTC.

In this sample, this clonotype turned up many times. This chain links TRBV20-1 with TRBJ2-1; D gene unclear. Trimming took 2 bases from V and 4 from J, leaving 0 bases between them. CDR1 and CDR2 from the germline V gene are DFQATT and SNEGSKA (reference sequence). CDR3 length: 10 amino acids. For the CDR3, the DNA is TGCAGTGCTAGATACAATGAGCAGTTCTTC. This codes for CSARYNEQFF.

The CDR3 nucleotides read TGTGCCAGCAGACCTCGCTACGGGTCTCAACGGAACAATGAGCAGTTCTTC. Its protein product is CASRPRYGSQRNNEQFF. The chain is built from TRBV6-1 and TRBJ2-1, with unresolved D. Germline-derived CDR1 and CDR2 are MNHNS and SASEGT. CDR3 length: 17 amino acids. The V gene lost 6 bases and the J gene lost 5 bases, with 23 bases spanning the gap.

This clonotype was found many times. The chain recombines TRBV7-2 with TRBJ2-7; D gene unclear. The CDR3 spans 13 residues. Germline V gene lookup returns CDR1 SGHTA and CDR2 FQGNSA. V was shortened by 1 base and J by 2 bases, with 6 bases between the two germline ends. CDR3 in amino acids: CASSLVRAYEQYF. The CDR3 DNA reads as TGTGCCAGCAGCTTAGTCCGGGCCTACGAGCAGTACTTC.

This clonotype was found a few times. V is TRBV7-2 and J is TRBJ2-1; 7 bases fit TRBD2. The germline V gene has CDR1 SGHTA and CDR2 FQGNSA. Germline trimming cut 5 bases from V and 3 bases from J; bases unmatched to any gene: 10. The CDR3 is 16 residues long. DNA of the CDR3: TGTGCCAGCAGCCTCTTCCTAGCGGCGGACTACAATGAGCAGTTCTTC. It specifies CASSLFLAADYNEQFF.

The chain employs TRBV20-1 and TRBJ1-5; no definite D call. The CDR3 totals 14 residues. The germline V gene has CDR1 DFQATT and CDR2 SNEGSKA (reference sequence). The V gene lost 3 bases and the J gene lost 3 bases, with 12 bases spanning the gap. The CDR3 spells CSASPSRYNQPQHF. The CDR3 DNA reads TGCAGTGCTAGCCCTAGCAGATACAATCAGCCCCAGCATTTT.

CDR3 DNA: TGTGCCAGCAGACCTATGGCAGGGGATAACTATGGCTACACCTTC. This sequence encodes CASRPMAGDNYGYTF. The chain is built from TRBV5-5 and TRBJ1-2; possible D gene TRBD1, 6 bases. Germline V gene lookup returns CDR1 SGHKS and CDR2 YYEKEE (reference sequence). Trimming shortened V by 5 bases and J by 1 base, and 15 bases separated the two germline ends. This CDR3 comprises 15 residues. Based on the CDR3 plus reference TRBV5-5 and TRBJ1-2, the full variable domain is DAGVTQSPTHLIKTRGQQVTLRCSPISGHKSVSWYQQVLGQGPQFIFQYYEKEERGRGNFPDRFSARQFPNYSSELNVNALLLGDSALYLCASRPMAGDNYGYTFGSGTRLTVV.

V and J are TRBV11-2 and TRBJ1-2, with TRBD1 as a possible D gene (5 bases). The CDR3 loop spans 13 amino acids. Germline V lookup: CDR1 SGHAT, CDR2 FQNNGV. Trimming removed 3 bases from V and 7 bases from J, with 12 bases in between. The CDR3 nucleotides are TGTGCCAGCAGCTTCGGGACGGTGGGTGGCTACACCTTC. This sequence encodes CASSFGTVGGYTF.

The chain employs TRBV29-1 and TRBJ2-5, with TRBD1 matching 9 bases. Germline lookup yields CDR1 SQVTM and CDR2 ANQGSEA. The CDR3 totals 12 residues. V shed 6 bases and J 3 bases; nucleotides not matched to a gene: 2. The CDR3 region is CSVGQGKETQYF. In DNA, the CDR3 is TGCAGCGTGGGACAGGGAAAAGAGACCCAGTACTTC.

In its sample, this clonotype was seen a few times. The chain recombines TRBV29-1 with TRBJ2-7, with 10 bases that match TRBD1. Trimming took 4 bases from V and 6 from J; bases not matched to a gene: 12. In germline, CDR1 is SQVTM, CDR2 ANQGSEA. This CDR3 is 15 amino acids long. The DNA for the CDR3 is TGCAGCGTTGGACTTACGACAGGGGGCAGGGTCGAGCAGTACTTC. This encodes CSVGLTTGGRVEQYF.

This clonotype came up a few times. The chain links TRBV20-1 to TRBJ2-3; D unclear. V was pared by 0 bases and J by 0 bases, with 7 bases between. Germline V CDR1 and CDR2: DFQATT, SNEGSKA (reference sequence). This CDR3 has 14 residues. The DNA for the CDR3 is TGCAGTGCTAGAGATCTATCTAGCACAGATACGCAGTATTTT. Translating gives CSARDLSSTDTQYF.

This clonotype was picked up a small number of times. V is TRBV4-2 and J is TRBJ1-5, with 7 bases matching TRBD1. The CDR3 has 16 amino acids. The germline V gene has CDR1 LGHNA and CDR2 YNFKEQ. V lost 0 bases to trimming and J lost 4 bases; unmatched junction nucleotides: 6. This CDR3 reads CASSQDRGGSNQPQHF. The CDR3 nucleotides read TGTGCCAGCAGCCAAGACAGGGGGGGAAGTAATCAGCCCCAGCATTTT.

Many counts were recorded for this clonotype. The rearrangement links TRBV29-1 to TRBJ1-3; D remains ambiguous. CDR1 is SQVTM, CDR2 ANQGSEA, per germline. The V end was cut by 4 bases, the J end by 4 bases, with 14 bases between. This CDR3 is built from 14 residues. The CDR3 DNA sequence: TGCAGCGTTGTTCGCTTGGTAGAAGGAAACACCATATATTTT. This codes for CSVVRLVEGNTIYF.

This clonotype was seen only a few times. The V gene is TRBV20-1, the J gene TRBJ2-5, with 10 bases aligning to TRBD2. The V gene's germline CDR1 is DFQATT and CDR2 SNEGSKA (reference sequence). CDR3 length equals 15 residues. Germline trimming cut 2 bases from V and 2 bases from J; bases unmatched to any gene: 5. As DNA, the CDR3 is TGCAGTGCTAGATCTAGCGGGGGAAGTCAAGAGACCCAGTACTTC. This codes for CSARSSGGSQETQYF.

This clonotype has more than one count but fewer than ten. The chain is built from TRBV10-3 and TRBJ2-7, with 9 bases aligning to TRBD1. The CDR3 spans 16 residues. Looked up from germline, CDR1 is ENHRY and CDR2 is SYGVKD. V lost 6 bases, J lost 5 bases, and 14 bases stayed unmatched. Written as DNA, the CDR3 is TGTGCCATCAGCCAAGGTTCGGGACAGGGCGGCCACGAGCAGTACTTC. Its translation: CAISQGSGQGGHEQYF.

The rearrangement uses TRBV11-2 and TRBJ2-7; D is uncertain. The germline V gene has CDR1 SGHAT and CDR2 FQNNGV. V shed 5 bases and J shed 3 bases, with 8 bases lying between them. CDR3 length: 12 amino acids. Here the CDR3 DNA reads TGTGCCAGCAGCCCAACTTTCTACGAGCAGTACTTC. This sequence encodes CASSPTFYEQYF.

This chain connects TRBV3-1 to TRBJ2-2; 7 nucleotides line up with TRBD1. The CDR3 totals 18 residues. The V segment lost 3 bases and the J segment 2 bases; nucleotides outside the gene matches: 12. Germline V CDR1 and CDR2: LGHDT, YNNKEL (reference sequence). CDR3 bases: TGTGCCAGCAGCCATGGTCGGCGGTGGACAGGTAACACCGGGGAGCTGTTTTTT. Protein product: CASSHGRRWTGNTGELFF.

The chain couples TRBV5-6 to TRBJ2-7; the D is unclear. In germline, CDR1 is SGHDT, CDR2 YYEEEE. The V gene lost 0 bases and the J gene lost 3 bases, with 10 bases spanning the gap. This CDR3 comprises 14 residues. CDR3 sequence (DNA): TGTGCCAGCAGCTTGGGGCCGCGGAACTACGAGCAGTACTTC. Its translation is CASSLGPRNYEQYF.

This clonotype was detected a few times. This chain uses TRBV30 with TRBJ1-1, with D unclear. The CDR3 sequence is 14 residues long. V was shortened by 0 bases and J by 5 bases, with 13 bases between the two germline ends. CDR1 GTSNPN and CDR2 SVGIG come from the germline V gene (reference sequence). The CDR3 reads CAWSVNVRKTEAFF. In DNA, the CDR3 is TGTGCCTGGAGTGTAAATGTTAGGAAGACTGAAGCTTTCTTT.

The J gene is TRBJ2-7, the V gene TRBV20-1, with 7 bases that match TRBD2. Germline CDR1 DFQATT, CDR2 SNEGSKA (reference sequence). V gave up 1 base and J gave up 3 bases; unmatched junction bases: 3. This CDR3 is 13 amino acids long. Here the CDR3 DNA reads TGCAGTGCTAGAGTGCGGGGGAGCTACGAGCAGTACTTC. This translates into CSARVRGSYEQYF.

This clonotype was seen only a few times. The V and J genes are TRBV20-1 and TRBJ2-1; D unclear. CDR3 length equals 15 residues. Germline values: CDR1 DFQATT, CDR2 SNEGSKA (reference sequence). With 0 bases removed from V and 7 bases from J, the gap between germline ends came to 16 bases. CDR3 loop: CSARDFRAAGNEQFF. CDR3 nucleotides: TGCAGTGCTAGAGATTTCCGGGCGGCCGGGAATGAGCAGTTCTTC.

The CDR3 region has the DNA TGTGCCTGGAGTATACAGGGGCTTAATGAAAAACTGTTTTTT. Protein: CAWSIQGLNEKLFF. V usage is TRBV30 and J usage is TRBJ1-4, with 7 bases aligning to TRBD1. Unmatched junction bases numbered 4, after V lost 2 bases and J lost 4 bases. The CDR3 contains 14 residues. Germline V gene data show CDR1 as GTSNPN and CDR2 as SVGIG (reference sequence).

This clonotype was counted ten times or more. CDR3 residues: CASSPLNTEAFF. DNA of the CDR3: TGTGCCAGCAGCCCGCTGAACACTGAAGCTTTCTTT. This chain links TRBV7-9 with TRBJ1-1; no reliable D call. The V end lost 5 bases, the J end lost 0 bases, and 4 bases lay between the germline ends. This CDR3 comprises 12 residues. Germline V CDR1 and CDR2: SEHNR, FQNEAQ (reference sequence).

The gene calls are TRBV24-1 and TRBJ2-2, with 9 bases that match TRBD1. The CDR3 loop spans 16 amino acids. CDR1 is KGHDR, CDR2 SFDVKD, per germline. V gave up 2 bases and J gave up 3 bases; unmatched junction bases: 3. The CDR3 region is CATSDSRTGDTGELFF. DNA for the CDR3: TGTGCCACCAGTGATTCAAGGACAGGGGACACCGGGGAGCTGTTTTTT.